The rows below give T cell receptor beta chains drawn from one sample of a study of cytomegalovirus exposure and HLA in healthy donors. Using immunoSEQ multiplex PCR, the repertoire was profiled, and TCRdb retains in-frame clones only, with some absent. The data show 100,000 to 150,000 clones, around 74% seen once. The specimen was PBMCs. The receptors were sampled from a woman aged 50 to 60 in good health and CMV-seropositive. The CDR3 runs from the conserved cysteine through the conserved F or W. The D gene is left open where the match is weak. Size values are once, few and many counts, or a class for expanded clones, and some rows have none.

clone size	CDR3 length	V gene	J gene	D gene	CDR3 protein	CDR3 DNA
.	17	TRBV5-1	TRBJ2-7	.	CASSLGLGRESSYEQYF	TGCGCCAGCAGCTTGGGCCTGGGACGGGAGTCCTCCTACGAGCAGTACTTC
.	16	TRBV5-1	TRBJ2-2	TRBD1	CASSLRPGGEGGELFF	TGCGCCAGCAGCCTCCGGCCAGGGGGCGAGGGCGGGGAGCTGTTTTTT
.	14	TRBV19	TRBJ1-3	TRBD1	CASSADRGQNTIYF	TGTGCCAGTAGTGCGGACAGGGGGCAGAACACCATATATTTT
.	18	TRBV11-2	TRBJ2-3	TRBD2	CASSLASSGGLLPDAQYF	TGTGCCAGCAGCTTAGCAAGTAGCGGGGGCCTGCTCCCCGATGCGCAGTATTTT
.	13	TRBV11-1	TRBJ2-7	TRBD1	CAGRDRDLYEQYF	TGTGCCGGCCGGGACAGGGACCTCTACGAGCAGTACTTC
.	14	TRBV18	TRBJ2-1	.	CASSRLSSYNEQFF	TGTGCCAGCTCACGACTCTCGTCCTACAATGAGCAGTTCTTC
.	12	TRBV4-1	TRBJ2-1	.	CASSQVLSEQFF	TGCGCCAGCAGCCAAGTTCTGAGTGAGCAGTTCTTC
.	15	TRBV10-3	TRBJ2-6	.	CASNRDLSGANVLTF	TGTGCCAGCAACAGGGACCTCTCTGGGGCCAACGTCCTGACTTTC
.	16	TRBV7-2	TRBJ2-4	.	CASSLEGGAGKNIQYF	TGTGCCAGCAGCTTAGAAGGGGGGGCCGGCAAAAACATTCAGTACTTC
.	13	TRBV6-1	TRBJ1-2	TRBD1	CASSRTGRDGYTF	TGTGCCAGCAGTCGGACAGGTCGAGATGGCTACACCTTC
.	17	TRBV5-1	TRBJ1-4	.	CASSLGGGGGEGEKLFF	TGCGCCAGCAGCTTAGGGGGTGGCGGAGGTGAAGGCGAAAAACTGTTTTTT
.	17	TRBV11-2	TRBJ1-2	TRBD1	CASSQHQGARGGYGYTF	TGTGCCAGCAGCCAGCATCAGGGGGCCCGAGGGGGATATGGCTACACCTTC
.	14	TRBV7-2	TRBJ2-7	TRBD1	CASSLGQGAYEQYF	TGTGCCAGCAGCTTAGGACAGGGCGCCTACGAGCAGTACTTC
.	18	TRBV5-6	TRBJ2-1	.	CASRSGPRPAGGLNEQFF	TGTGCCAGCAGATCGGGCCCTCGTCCTGCTGGGGGCCTCAATGAGCAGTTCTTC
few	11	TRBV19	TRBJ1-4	.	CLRELYEKLFF	TGCCTCCGGGAACTCTATGAAAAACTGTTTTTT
.	15	TRBV7-6	TRBJ2-7	TRBD2	CASSPTVGGDYEQYF	TGTGCCAGCAGCCCCACGGTGGGGGGGGACTACGAGCAGTACTTC
.	13	TRBV6-5	TRBJ1-6	.	CASSEQNLWTLHF	TGTGCCAGCAGTGAACAGAACCTATGGACCCTCCACTTT
.	13	TRBV10-2	TRBJ1-6	.	CASCAAENSPLHF	TGCGCCAGCTGCGCGGCGGAGAACTCACCCCTCCACTTT
.	14	TRBV13	TRBJ1-1	.	CASRLGRSNTEAFF	TGTGCCAGCCGCTTAGGGCGGTCAAACACTGAAGCTTTCTTT
.	18	TRBV5-1	TRBJ2-3	TRBD2	CASSLKLFGGGGTDTQYF	TGCGCCAGCAGCTTGAAACTTTTTGGGGGAGGGGGCACAGATACGCAGTATTTT
.	15	TRBV4-2	TRBJ1-2	.	CASSSQQAGAEGYTF	TGTGCCAGCAGCTCCCAACAAGCGGGGGCGGAGGGCTACACCTTC
.	16	TRBV5-1	TRBJ1-1	.	CASSLTQAEGDTEAFF	TGCGCCAGCAGCTTGACGCAGGCCGAGGGGGACACTGAAGCTTTCTTT
few	14	TRBV30	TRBJ2-3	TRBD2	CAWSKGLVTDTQYF	TGTGCCTGGAGTAAGGGACTAGTGACAGATACGCAGTATTTT
.	16	TRBV5-1	TRBJ2-2	.	CASSPPVGGNTGELFF	TGCGCCAGCAGCCCACCCGTCGGGGGAAACACCGGGGAGCTGTTTTTT
.	14	TRBV9	TRBJ2-7	TRBD1	CASSPGQASYEQYF	TGTGCCAGCAGCCCGGGACAGGCGTCCTACGAGCAGTACTTC
once	16	TRBV2	TRBJ2-1	.	CASTRIGRAPYNEQFF	TGTGCCAGCACCAGGATCGGCAGGGCCCCCTACAATGAGCAGTTCTTC
once	14	TRBV6-1	TRBJ2-5	TRBD2	CASSPSGGRETQYF	TGTGCCAGCAGCCCTAGCGGGGGGAGGGAGACCCAGTACTTC
.	16	TRBV13	TRBJ2-7	.	CASSSWGRGSSYEQYF	TGTGCCAGCAGCTCTTGGGGCCGGGGGAGCTCCTACGAGCAGTACTTC
.	12	TRBV13	TRBJ2-3	TRBD2	CASSSTSLSQYF	TGTGCCAGCAGCTCGACTAGCCTCTCGCAGTATTTT
few	14	TRBV5-1	TRBJ2-2	.	CASGRLSAIGELFF	TGCGCCAGCGGTCGATTAAGCGCTATCGGGGAGCTGTTTTTT
.	15	TRBV7-8	TRBJ1-2	.	CASSLALRGIHGYTF	TGTGCCAGCAGCTTAGCCTTGCGCGGAATCCATGGCTACACCTTC
.	14	TRBV9	TRBJ1-3	TRBD1	CASSAGTAKNTIYF	TGTGCCAGCAGCGCCGGGACAGCGAAAAACACCATATATTTT
.	13	TRBV10-3	TRBJ1-2	.	CAISEAQSYGYTF	TGTGCCATCAGTGAGGCACAGAGCTATGGCTACACCTTC
.	16	TRBV7-2	TRBJ2-7	TRBD2	CASSLLPSGGSYEQYF	TGTGCCAGCAGCTTGCTCCCTAGCGGGGGCTCCTACGAGCAGTACTTC
few	12	TRBV30	TRBJ2-7	.	CAWAGGFVEQYF	TGTGCCTGGGCGGGCGGCTTCGTCGAGCAGTACTTC
few	13	TRBV18	TRBJ2-7	.	CASSRGRNHEQYF	TGTGCCAGCTCACGGGGCAGGAACCACGAGCAGTACTTC
.	15	TRBV21-1	TRBJ1-6	.	CASSKGTGESSPLHF	TGTGCCAGCAGCAAAGGGACAGGGGAAAGCTCACCCCTCCACTTT
.	13	TRBV30	TRBJ2-7	TRBD1	CATQGASSYEQYF	TGTGCGACCCAGGGGGCTAGCTCCTACGAGCAGTACTTC
.	13	TRBV29-1	TRBJ1-1	.	CSASDSWNTEAFF	TGCAGCGCCTCGGACAGCTGGAACACTGAAGCTTTCTTT
.	12	TRBV6-1	TRBJ1-1	TRBD1	CASRGTGGEAFF	TGTGCCAGCAGGGGGACAGGGGGTGAAGCTTTCTTT
.	12	TRBV5-4	TRBJ1-6	.	CASSLDAAPLHF	TGTGCCAGCAGCCTTGACGCGGCACCCCTCCACTTT
.	16	TRBV4-2	TRBJ1-3	.	CASSQEGQISGNTIYF	TGTGCCAGCAGCCAAGAGGGGCAGATCTCTGGAAACACCATATATTTT
.	16	TRBV18	TRBJ2-2	TRBD2	CASSRVESGRTGELFF	TGTGCCAGCTCAAGAGTAGAGAGCGGGAGGACCGGGGAGCTGTTTTTT
once	16	TRBV4-3	TRBJ1-5	.	CASSQEAGNSNQPQHF	TGCGCCAGCAGCCAAGAAGCCGGGAATAGCAATCAGCCCCAGCATTTT
.	14	TRBV30	TRBJ1-4	.	CAWSVGGAGEKLFF	TGTGCCTGGAGTGTAGGGGGGGCTGGGGAAAAACTGTTTTTT
.	13	TRBV5-6	TRBJ2-3	TRBD2	CASSGGGADTQYF	TGTGCCAGCAGCGGCGGGGGGGCAGATACGCAGTATTTT
.	16	TRBV12-5	TRBJ1-4	.	CASGFAAGIRLEKLFF	TGTGCTAGTGGTTTCGCTGCCGGGATCCGGCTGGAAAAACTGTTTTTT